The table lists the clone carrying this T cell receptor (beta chain) with many counts. The antigen is undetermined. The library was built from about 0.4 ug RNA with molecular barcoded adaptors for alpha/delta and beta/gamma chains. TCRdb independently ran MiXCR on the reads; one entry per CDR3 protein. The table shows around 40,000 distinct CDR3 sequences, with about an eighth occurring only once. These data originate in a study of read filtering for tumor transcriptome and immune sequencing. About the study: Patients were around 17 male and roughly 15 female, mean age 65.9 years, range about 47 to 85. DNase treatment preceded whole-transcriptome library preparation. Study-wide results and limits: Single-read clonotypes: about 82% of IR-seq clonotypes (around 3.4% of reads), roughly 73% of RNA-seq clonotypes (under 50% of reads). This fraction held mixed bone marrow immune cells after CD138-negative sorting.

This CDR3 has 12 amino acids. CDR1 MNHEY and CDR2 SVGAGI come from the germline V gene. With 4 bases clipped from V and 8 bases from J, the junction kept 5 bases outside the gene matches. The V gene is TRBV6-5, the J gene TRBJ2-7, with TRBD1 identical over 7 bases. This clonotype was obtained from a donor at least 40 years old with multiple myeloma. Sequenced material: a population of CD138-negative cells sorted from bone marrow. The chain's CDR3 is CASSFPTGKQYF. For the CDR3, the DNA is TGTGCCAGCAGTTTCCCGACAGGGAAGCAGTACTTC.